This entry lists 21 T cell receptor beta chains sequenced from one sample in a study of control samples from healthy donors and cancer patients. Clones were read by immunoSEQ multiplex PCR, and TCRdb kept only the in-frame ones, dropping some. The profile shows 100,000 to 150,000 clones, over 75% of them singletons. The sequenced sample was blood. The origin of the receptors is a man aged 40-49 years in good health.

The rearrangement joins TRBV9 to TRBJ1-1; possible D gene TRBD1, 5 bases. Trimming took 0 bases from V and 3 from J, leaving 12 bases between them. Germline assignment: CDR1 SGDLS and CDR2 YYNGEE. The CDR3 spans 15 residues. This CDR3 reads CASSVAPLGDTEAFF. For the CDR3, the DNA is TGTGCCAGCAGCGTAGCCCCATTAGGGGACACTGAAGCTTTCTTT.

The chain joins TRBV25-1 to TRBJ1-5, with D possibly being TRBD1 (6 bases). Germline values: CDR1 MGHDK, CDR2 SYGVNS. CDR3 length: 13 amino acids. V was clipped by 4 bases and J by 9 bases, with 13 bases between them. CDR3 DNA: TGTGCCAGCAGTGCCGCAGGGGCGGGGCCCCAGCATTTT. Residues: CASSAAGAGPQHF.

The chain employs TRBV6-5 and TRBJ1-5; D is possibly TRBD1 (5 bases). V lost 0 bases and J 7 bases, leaving 16 bases between the germline ends. Germline V gene data show CDR1 as MNHEY and CDR2 as SVGAGI. This CDR3 contains 16 residues. The CDR3 spells CASSYSSPDSHQPQHF. In DNA form, the CDR3 reads TGTGCCAGCAGTTACTCGAGCCCCGACAGCCACCAGCCCCAGCATTTT.

There are a few counts of this clone. The rearrangement uses TRBV7-9 and TRBJ1-1; the match to TRBD1 covers 8 bases. CDR3 length equals 15 residues. V lost 6 bases to trimming and J lost 5 bases; unmatched junction nucleotides: 11. Germline V CDR1 and CDR2: SEHNR, FQNEAQ (reference sequence). The CDR3 DNA reads TGTGCCAGCAGTTTTCGTTCAGGGGGCCGGACTGAAGCTTTCTTT. It codes for CASSFRSGGRTEAFF.

The V and J genes are TRBV4-1 and TRBJ2-5; 14 nucleotides line up with TRBD2. This CDR3 has 16 residues. J gave up 5 bases and V 4 bases, and 6 bases lay outside the gene matches. The germline gives CDR1 MGHRA, CDR2 YSYEKL. CDR3 region: CASSLRLAGGQETQYF. The CDR3 DNA is TGCGCCAGCAGCCTAAGACTAGCGGGGGGGCAGGAGACCCAGTACTTC.

The rearrangement links TRBV7-9 to TRBJ2-1; weak D call: TRBD2 (6 bases). V was pared by 5 bases and J by 7 bases, with 9 bases between. Germline loops: CDR1 SEHNR, CDR2 FQNEAQ (reference sequence). The CDR3 is 12 amino acids. CDR3 nucleotides: TGTGCCAGCAGCCCTGGGGGGAATGAGCAGTTCTTC. It yields the protein CASSPGGNEQFF.

A word on this clone: Different DNA sequences within this sample yield the same CDR3. This chain joins TRBV18 and TRBJ1-5, with TRBD1 as a possible D gene (5 bases). The germline V gene encodes CDR1 KGHSH and CDR2 LQKENI. This CDR3 has 15 amino acids. The V and J ends lost 3 bases and 2 bases respectively, with 11 bases between them. Here the CDR3 reads CASSPGGSGNQPQHF. The DNA of the CDR3 is TGTGCCAGCTCACCGGGGGGTTCTGGCAATCAGCCCCAGCATTTT.

This rearrangement joins TRBV3-1 (or the pseudogene TRBV3-2) to TRBJ1-5, with D unclear. CDR1 and CDR2 (germline): LGHDT, YNNKEL (reference sequence). The V and J ends lost 4 bases and 9 bases respectively, with 7 bases between them. The CDR3 sequence is 11 residues long. This CDR3 is CASSPGPPQHF. CDR3 nucleotide sequence: TGTGCCAGCAGCCCAGGACCGCCCCAGCATTTT.

V usage is TRBV15 and J usage is TRBJ1-2; no clear D gene. The CDR3 loop spans 15 amino acids. Germline V gene sequence: CDR1 LNHNV, CDR2 YYDKDF (reference sequence). V was shortened by 0 bases and J by 0 bases, with 8 bases between the two germline ends. The CDR3 here is CATSRDLAANYGYTF. As DNA, the CDR3 is TGTGCCACCAGCAGAGATCTAGCTGCTAACTATGGCTACACCTTC.

This clone was recorded only once. The V gene is TRBV5-1, the J gene TRBJ1-1; D is uncertain. CDR3 length: 13 amino acids. Germline lookup yields CDR1 SGHRS and CDR2 YFSETQ. V was clipped by 4 bases and J by 3 bases, with 10 bases between them. The CDR3 sequence: CASSQERDTEAFF. The CDR3 coding sequence is TGCGCCAGCAGCCAGGAAAGGGACACTGAAGCTTTCTTT.

The V and J genes are TRBV5-1 and TRBJ1-2, with D unresolved. Germline loops: CDR1 SGHRS, CDR2 YFSETQ. V was trimmed by 0 bases and J by 6 bases, leaving 21 bases between them. CDR3 size: 17 residues. The CDR3 region is CASSLGPGGYSFDGYTF. CDR3 nucleotides: TGCGCCAGCAGCTTGGGGCCCGGTGGGTATTCCTTTGATGGCTACACCTTC.

The chain employs TRBV25-1 and TRBJ1-5, with D perhaps matching TRBD1 (5 bases). The CDR3 spans 14 residues. Trimming took off 4 bases at V and 6 bases at J, with 13 bases between the two ends. CDR1 MGHDK and CDR2 SYGVNS come from the germline V gene. In nucleotides, the CDR3 is TGTGCCAGCAGTGTCGGCAGGGTCAGTCAGCCCCAGCATTTT. Amino acids: CASSVGRVSQPQHF.

The chain joins TRBV24-1 to TRBJ2-2, with no clear D. This CDR3 is 13 amino acids long. V was clipped by 7 bases and J by 0 bases, with 5 bases between them. Germline loops: CDR1 KGHDR, CDR2 SFDVKD. DNA for the CDR3: TGTGCCACCAGGGGTGCGAACACCGGGGAGCTGTTTTTT. Encoded protein: CATRGANTGELFF.

This chain links TRBV7-2 with TRBJ2-5; tentatively, D is TRBD1 or TRBD2 (5 bases each). The germline V and J ends were trimmed by 0 bases and 5 bases, with 10 bases remaining between them. CDR3 length: 14 residues. CDR1 and CDR2 from the germline V gene are SGHTA and FQGNSA. CDR3 DNA sequence: TGTGCCAGCAGCTTAGCGGGGACGGGGGAGACCCAGTACTTC. The encoded protein is CASSLAGTGETQYF. The variable domain in full, with the rest retrieved from reference TRBV7-2 and TRBJ2-5, is GAGVSQSPSNKVTEKGKDVELRCDPISGHTALYWYRQSLGQGLEFLIYFQGNSAPDKSGLPSDRFSAERTGGSVSTLTIQRTQQEDSAVYLCASSLAGTGETQYFGPGTRLLVL.

The chain combines TRBV10-1 with TRBJ1-2, with D hard to call. CDR1 is WNHNN and CDR2 is SYGVQD in the germline V gene (reference sequence). V was shortened by 8 bases and J by 4 bases, with 11 bases between the two germline ends. This CDR3 has 12 amino acids. CDR3 nucleotides: TGCGCCAGCTACGGGGAACCCTATGGCTACACCTTC. This encodes CASYGEPYGYTF.

The chain recombines TRBV7-8 with TRBJ2-7, with D unclear. This CDR3 has 14 residues. Trimming pared 5 bases from V and 1 base from J, leaving 12 bases between. In germline, CDR1 is SGHVS, CDR2 FQNEAQ. The CDR3 region is CASSPRLISYEQYF. The CDR3, as DNA: TGTGCCAGCAGCCCGAGACTGATTTCCTACGAGCAGTACTTC.

The genes are TRBV19 and TRBJ2-5; TRBD1 aligns across 9 bases. Germline CDR1 is LNHDA and CDR2 is SQIVND (reference sequence). CDR3 length: 14 residues. After removal of 4 bases from V and 3 bases from J, the junction contained 3 bases not matched to a gene. Here the CDR3 reads CASSTGTGKETQYF. CDR3 DNA: TGTGCCAGTAGTACCGGGACAGGGAAAGAGACCCAGTACTTC.

This chain links TRBV6-1 with TRBJ1-6; D possibly corresponds to TRBD1 (6 bases). Trimming left V 2 bases short and J 6 bases short, with 8 bases between. The germline V gene encodes CDR1 MNHNS and CDR2 SASEGT. The CDR3 spans 14 residues. CDR3 in amino acids: CASSERGINSPLHF. The CDR3, as DNA: TGTGCCAGCAGTGAAAGGGGGATTAATTCACCCCTCCACTTT.

The chain links TRBV4-1 to TRBJ1-6; 8 bases line up with TRBD1. The CDR3 runs to 17 residues. Per germline, CDR1 MGHRA and CDR2 YSYEKL. V shed 1 base, J shed 1 base, and the junction held 3 bases outside the gene matches. DNA for the CDR3: TGCGCCAGCAGCCAAGCCCGGGACAGGTCCTATAATTCACCCCTCCACTTT. Protein sequence: CASSQARDRSYNSPLHF.

This chain connects TRBV7-2 to TRBJ1-1; D is possibly TRBD1 (5 bases). This CDR3 spans 15 amino acids. Trimming pared 2 bases from V and 1 base from J, leaving 11 bases between. From germline, CDR1 is SGHTA and CDR2 FQGNSA. The CDR3 region has the DNA TGTGCCAGCAGCTTATCCCCAGGGCGGAACACTGAAGCTTTCTTT. Translation gives CASSLSPGRNTEAFF.

The chain carries TRBV9 and TRBJ1-3; a weak D match, TRBD1 (6 bases). The V end lost 2 bases, the J end lost 0 bases, and 15 bases lay between the germline ends. The CDR3 sequence is 17 residues long. Looked up from germline, CDR1 is SGDLS and CDR2 is YYNGEE. CDR3 residues: CASSVHTQGFSGNTIYF. CDR3 in DNA: TGTGCCAGCAGCGTTCACACACAGGGCTTCTCTGGAAACACCATATATTTT.